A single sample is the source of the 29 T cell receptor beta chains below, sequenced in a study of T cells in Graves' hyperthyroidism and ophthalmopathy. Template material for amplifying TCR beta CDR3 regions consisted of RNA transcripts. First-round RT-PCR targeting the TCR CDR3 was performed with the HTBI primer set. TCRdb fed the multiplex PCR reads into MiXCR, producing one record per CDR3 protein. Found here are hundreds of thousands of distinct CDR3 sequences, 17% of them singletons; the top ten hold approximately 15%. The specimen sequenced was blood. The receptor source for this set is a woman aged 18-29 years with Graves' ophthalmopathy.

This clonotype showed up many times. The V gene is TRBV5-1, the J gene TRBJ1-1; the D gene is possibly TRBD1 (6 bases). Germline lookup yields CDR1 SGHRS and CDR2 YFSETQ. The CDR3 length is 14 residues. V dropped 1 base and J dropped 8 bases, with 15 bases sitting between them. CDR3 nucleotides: TGCGCCAGCAGCTTGACAGGGAAGTTTCTGGAAGCTTTCTTT. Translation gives CASSLTGKFLEAFF. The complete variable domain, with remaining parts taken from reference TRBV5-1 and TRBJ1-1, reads KAGVTQTPRYLIKTRGQQVTLSCSPISGHRSVSWYQQTPGQGLQFLFEYFSETQRNKGNFPGRFSGRQFSNSRSEMNVSTLELGDSALYLCASSLTGKFLEAFFGQGTRLTVV.

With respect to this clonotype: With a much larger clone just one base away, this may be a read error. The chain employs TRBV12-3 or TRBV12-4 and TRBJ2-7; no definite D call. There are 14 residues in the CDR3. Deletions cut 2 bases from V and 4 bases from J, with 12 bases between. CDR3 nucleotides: TGTGCCAGCAGTTTATACCCAGGCAGTTACGAGCAGTACTTC. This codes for CASSLYPGSYEQYF.

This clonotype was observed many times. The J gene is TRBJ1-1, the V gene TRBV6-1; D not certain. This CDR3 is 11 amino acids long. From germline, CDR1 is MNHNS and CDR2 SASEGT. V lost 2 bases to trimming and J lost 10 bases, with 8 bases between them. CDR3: CASSEPLRAFF. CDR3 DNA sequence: TGTGCCAGCAGTGAACCACTCCGAGCTTTCTTT.

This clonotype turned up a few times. The CDR3 sequence is CATSRDRDSTEQYF. The CDR3 bases are TGTGCCACCAGCAGAGATCGGGACAGCACCGAGCAGTACTTC. The rearrangement links TRBV15 to TRBJ2-7; TRBD1 matches at 7 bases. The CDR3 has 14 residues. From germline, CDR1 is LNHNV and CDR2 YYDKDF (reference sequence). The trim removed 0 bases at V and 6 bases at J, leaving 5 bases unmatched.

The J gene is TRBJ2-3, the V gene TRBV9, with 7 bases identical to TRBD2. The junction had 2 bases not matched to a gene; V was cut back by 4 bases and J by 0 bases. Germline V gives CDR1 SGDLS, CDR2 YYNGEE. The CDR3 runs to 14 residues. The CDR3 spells CASSWDYSTDTQYF. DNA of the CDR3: TGTGCCAGCAGCTGGGACTATAGCACAGATACGCAGTATTTT.

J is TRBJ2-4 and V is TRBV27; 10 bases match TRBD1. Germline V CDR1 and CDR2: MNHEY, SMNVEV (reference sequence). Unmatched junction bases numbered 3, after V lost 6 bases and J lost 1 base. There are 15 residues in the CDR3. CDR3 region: CASRLGQGAKNIQYF. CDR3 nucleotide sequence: TGTGCCAGCAGGCTGGGACAGGGGGCCAAAAACATTCAGTACTTC.

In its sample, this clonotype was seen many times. CDR3 sequence: CASSLSTSGVRTDTQYF. DNA for the CDR3: TGTGCCAGCAGTTTATCAACTAGCGGGGTTCGCACAGATACGCAGTATTTT. The chain combines TRBV28 with TRBJ2-3; 10 positions agree with TRBD2. The V gene end was trimmed by 1 base and the J gene end by 1 base; junction bases not matched to a gene: 5. CDR1 MDHEN and CDR2 SYDVKM come from the germline V gene. CDR3 length equals 17 residues.

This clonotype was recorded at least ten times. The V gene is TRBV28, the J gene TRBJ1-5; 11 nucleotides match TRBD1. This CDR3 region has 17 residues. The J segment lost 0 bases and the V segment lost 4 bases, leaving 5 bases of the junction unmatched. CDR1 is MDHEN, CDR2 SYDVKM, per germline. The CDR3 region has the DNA TGTGCCAGCAGTTGGGACAGGGGGGTCCATAGCAATCAGCCCCAGCATTTT. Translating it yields CASSWDRGVHSNQPQHF.

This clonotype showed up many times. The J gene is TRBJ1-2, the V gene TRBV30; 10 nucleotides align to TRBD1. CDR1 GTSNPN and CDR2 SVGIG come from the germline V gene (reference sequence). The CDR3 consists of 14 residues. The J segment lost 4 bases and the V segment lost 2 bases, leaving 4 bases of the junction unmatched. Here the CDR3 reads CAWSTGDRGYGYTF. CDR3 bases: TGTGCCTGGAGTACCGGGGACAGGGGCTATGGCTACACCTTC.

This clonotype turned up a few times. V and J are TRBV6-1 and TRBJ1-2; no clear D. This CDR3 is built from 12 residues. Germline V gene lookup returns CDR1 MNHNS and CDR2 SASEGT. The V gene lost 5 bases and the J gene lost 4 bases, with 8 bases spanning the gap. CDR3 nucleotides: TGTGCCAGCAGTCCCGGTAGCTATGGCTACACCTTC. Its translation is CASSPGSYGYTF.

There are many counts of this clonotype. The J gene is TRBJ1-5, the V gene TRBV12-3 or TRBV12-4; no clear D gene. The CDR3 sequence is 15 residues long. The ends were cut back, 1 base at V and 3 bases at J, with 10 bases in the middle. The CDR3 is CASSLGSATNQPQHF. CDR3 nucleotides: TGTGCCAGCAGTTTAGGGTCGGCGACCAATCAGCCCCAGCATTTT.

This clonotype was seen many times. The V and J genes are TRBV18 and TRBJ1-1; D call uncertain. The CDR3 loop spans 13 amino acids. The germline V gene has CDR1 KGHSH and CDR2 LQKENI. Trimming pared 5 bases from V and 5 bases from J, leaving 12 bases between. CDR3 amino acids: CASSSELGTEAFF. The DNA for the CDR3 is TGTGCCAGCTCATCGGAGTTGGGGACTGAAGCTTTCTTT.

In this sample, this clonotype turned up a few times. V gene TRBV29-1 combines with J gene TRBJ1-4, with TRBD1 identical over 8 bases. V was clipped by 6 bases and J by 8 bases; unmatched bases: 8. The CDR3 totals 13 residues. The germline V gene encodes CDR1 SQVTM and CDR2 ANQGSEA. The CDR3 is CSVNRGVGEKLFF. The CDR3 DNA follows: TGCAGCGTCAACAGGGGGGTAGGAGAAAAACTGTTTTTT.

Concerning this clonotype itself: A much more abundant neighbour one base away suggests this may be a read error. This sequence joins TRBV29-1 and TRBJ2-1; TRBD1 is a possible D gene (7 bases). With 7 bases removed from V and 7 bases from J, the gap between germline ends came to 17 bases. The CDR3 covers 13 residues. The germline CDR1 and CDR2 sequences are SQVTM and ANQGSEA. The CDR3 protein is CSAEVQGGNEQFF. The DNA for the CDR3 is TGCAGCGCTGAGGTGCAGGGGGGAAATGAGCAGTTCTTC.

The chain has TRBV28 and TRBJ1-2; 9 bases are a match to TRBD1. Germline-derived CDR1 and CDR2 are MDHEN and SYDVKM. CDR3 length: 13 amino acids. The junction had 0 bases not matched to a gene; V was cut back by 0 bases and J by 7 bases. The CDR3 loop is CASSLWTGGGYTF. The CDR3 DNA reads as TGTGCCAGCAGTTTATGGACAGGGGGTGGCTACACCTTC.

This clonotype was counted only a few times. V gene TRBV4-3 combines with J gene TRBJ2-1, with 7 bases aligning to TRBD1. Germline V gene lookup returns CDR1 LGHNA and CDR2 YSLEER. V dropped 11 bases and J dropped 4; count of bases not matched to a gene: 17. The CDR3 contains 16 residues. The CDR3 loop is CAQHTRGLAQYNEQFF. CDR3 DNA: TGCGCCCAGCATACTAGGGGGCTAGCTCAGTACAATGAGCAGTTCTTC.

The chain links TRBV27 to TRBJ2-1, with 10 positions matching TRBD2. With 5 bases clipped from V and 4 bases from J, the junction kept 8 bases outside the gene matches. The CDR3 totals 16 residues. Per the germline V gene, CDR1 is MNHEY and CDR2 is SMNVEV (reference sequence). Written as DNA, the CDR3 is TGTGCCAGCAGTCTAGGCACAGCGGGGGGGTACAATGAGCAGTTCTTC. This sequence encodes CASSLGTAGGYNEQFF.

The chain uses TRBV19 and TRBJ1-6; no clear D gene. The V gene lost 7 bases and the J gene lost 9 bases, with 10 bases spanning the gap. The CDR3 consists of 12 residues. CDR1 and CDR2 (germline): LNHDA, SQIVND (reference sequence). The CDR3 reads CASTALASPLHF. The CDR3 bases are TGTGCCAGTACAGCCCTTGCTTCACCCCTCCACTTT. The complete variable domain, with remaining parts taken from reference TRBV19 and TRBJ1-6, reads DGGITQSPKYLFRKEGQNVTLSCEQNLNHDAMYWYRQDPGQGLRLIYYSQIVNDFQKGDIAEGYSVSREKKESFPLTVTSAQKNPTAFYLCASTALASPLHFGNGTRLTVT.

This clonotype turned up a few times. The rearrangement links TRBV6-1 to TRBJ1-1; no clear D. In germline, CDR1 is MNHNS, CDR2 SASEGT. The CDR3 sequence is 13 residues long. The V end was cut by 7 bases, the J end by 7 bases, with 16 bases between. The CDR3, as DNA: TGTGCCAGCACCTCAACAGTCGGGGTTGAAGCTTTCTTT. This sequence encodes CASTSTVGVEAFF.

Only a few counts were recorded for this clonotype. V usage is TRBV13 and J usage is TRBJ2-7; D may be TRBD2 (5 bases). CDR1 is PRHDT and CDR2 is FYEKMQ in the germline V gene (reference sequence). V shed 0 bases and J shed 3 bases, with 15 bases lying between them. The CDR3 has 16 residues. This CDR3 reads CASSLGARAIFYEQYF. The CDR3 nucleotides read TGTGCCAGCAGCTTAGGGGCGCGGGCGATATTCTACGAGCAGTACTTC.

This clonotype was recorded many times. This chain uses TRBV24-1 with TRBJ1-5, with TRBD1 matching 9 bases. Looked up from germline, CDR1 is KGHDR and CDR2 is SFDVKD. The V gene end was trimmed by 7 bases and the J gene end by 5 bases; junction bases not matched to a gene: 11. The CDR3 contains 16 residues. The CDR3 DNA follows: TGTGCCACCAGCCCCTCGGACAGGGGACCGTATCAGCCCCAGCATTTT. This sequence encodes CATSPSDRGPYQPQHF.

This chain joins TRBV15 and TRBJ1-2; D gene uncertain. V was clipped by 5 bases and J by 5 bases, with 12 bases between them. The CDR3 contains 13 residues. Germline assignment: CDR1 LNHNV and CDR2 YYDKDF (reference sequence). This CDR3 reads CATSPTVGYGYTF. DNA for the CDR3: TGTGCCACCAGCCCTACGGTGGGGTATGGCTACACCTTC. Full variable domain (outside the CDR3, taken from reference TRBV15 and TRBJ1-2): DAMVIQNPRYQVTQFGKPVTLSCSQTLNHNVMYWYQQKSSQAPKLLFHYYDKDFNNEADTPDNFQSRRPNTSFCFLDIRSPGLGDTAMYLCATSPTVGYGYTFGSGTRLTVV.

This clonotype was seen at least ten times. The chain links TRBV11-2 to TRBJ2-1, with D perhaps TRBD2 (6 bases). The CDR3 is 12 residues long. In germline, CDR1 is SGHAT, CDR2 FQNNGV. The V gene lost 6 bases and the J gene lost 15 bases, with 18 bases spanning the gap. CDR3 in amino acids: CASSREDVFPFF. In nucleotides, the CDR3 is TGTGCCAGCAGTAGGGAGGACGTATTCCCGTTCTTC.

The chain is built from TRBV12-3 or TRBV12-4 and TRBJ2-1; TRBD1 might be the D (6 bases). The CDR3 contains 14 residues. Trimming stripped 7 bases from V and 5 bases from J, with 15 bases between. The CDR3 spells CASKDSPKHNEQFF. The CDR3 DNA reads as TGTGCCAGCAAGGACAGCCCTAAACACAATGAGCAGTTCTTC.

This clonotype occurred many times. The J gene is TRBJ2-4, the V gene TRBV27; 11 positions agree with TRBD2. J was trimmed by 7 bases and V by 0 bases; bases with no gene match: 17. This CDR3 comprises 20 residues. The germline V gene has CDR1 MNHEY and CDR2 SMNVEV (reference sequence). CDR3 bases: TGTGCCAGCAGTTTATCGATAAGAGGGTCTAGCGGGGGGACGCGGAACATTCAGTACTTC. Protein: CASSLSIRGSSGGTRNIQYF.

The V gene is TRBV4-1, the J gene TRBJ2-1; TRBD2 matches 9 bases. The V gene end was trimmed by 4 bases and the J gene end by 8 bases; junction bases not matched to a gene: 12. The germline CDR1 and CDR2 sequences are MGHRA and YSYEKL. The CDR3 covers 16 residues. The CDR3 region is CASSPQGREGRDEQFF. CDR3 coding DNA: TGCGCCAGCAGCCCCCAGGGGCGGGAGGGCCGGGATGAGCAGTTCTTC.

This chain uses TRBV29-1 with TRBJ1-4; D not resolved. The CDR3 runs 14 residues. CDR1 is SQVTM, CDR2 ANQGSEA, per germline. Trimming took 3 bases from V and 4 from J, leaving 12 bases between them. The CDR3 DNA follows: TGCAGCGTTGAGGTCGCGGGCTATAATGAAAAACTGTTTTTT. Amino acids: CSVEVAGYNEKLFF.

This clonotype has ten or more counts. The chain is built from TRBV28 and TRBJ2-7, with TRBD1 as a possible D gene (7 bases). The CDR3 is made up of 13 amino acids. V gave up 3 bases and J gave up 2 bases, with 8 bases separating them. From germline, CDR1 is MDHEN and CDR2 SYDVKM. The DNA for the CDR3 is TGTGCCAGCAGTTTCAGGGGGGCCTACGAGCAGTACTTC. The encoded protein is CASSFRGAYEQYF.

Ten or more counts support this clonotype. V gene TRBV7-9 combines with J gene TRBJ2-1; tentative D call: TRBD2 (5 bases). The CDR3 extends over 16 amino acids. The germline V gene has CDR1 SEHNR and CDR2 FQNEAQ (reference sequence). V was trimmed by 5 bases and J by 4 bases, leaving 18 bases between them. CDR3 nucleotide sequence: TGTGCCAGCAGCCCAGGAGCGGCGAAGATATACAATGAGCAGTTCTTC. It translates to CASSPGAAKIYNEQFF.